This T cell receptor (beta chain) was documented in a study of shared clonotypes between healthy human individuals. Germline V gives CDR1 ENHRY, CDR2 SYGVKD. The CDR3 sequence is 12 residues long. V was trimmed by 5 bases and J by 4 bases, leaving 8 bases between them. On this clone: Its specificity is unknown.

Study findings and constraints: Only blood underwent sampling, and tissue repertoires likely differ.

CD4+ cell separation produced CD45RA+ naive and CD45RA-negative memory subsets. In the sorted-subset replicate PCRs, 200 ng DNA, 25,000 to 30,000 T cell genomes, was used. This table comes from immunoSEQ multiplex PCR, and its TCRdb copy is limited to in-frame clones, with some not included. Among nearly 1 million clones listed, 76% were seen once. Sequencing was carried out using memory CD4+ T cells sorted from blood. The sample's subset: CD45RA-negative fraction. This receptor was obtained from a man aged 18-30 years in good health. V usage is TRBV10-3 and J usage is TRBJ2-5; weak D call: TRBD2 (5 bases). CDR3 amino acids: CAISPGSETQYF. The CDR3 DNA is TGTGCCATCAGTCCGGGATCAGAGACCCAGTACTTC.